The 27 T cell receptor beta chains reported below all come from one sample, sequenced in a study of blood T cell repertoires in COVID-19. TCRdb's table, derived via immunoSEQ multiplex PCR, lists solely in-frame clones and lacks some. The sample has about 170,000 clones; about four fifths are singletons. Sequencing was done on a sample of peripheral blood. The receptors come from a human donor with acute or convalescent COVID-19. The donor label of this sample is uncertain.

V and J are TRBV5-1 and TRBJ2-7, with a weak D call TRBD2 (6 bases). This CDR3 has 16 residues. Trimming stripped 0 bases from V and 4 bases from J, with 17 bases between. The V gene's germline CDR1 is SGHRS and CDR2 YFSETQ. The CDR3: CASSLDNPGLGYEQYF. In DNA, the CDR3 is TGCGCCAGCAGCTTGGATAACCCGGGACTCGGTTACGAGCAGTACTTC.

This rearrangement joins TRBV27 to TRBJ2-3, with 7 bases fitting TRBD1. The germline gives CDR1 MNHEY, CDR2 SMNVEV (reference sequence). CDR3 length equals 16 residues. The V segment lost 5 bases and the J segment 1 base; nucleotides outside the gene matches: 9. CDR3 loop: CASSTDRVGGTDTQYF. The CDR3 nucleotides read TGTGCCAGCAGTACCGACAGGGTAGGGGGCACAGATACGCAGTATTTT.

The chain couples TRBV4-1 to TRBJ2-5, with 13 bases identical to TRBD2. V shed 4 bases, J shed 5 bases, and the junction held 16 bases outside the gene matches. Looked up from germline, CDR1 is MGHRA and CDR2 is YSYEKL. The CDR3 has 19 residues. This CDR3 is CASSRPSGTSGVKGETQYF. The CDR3 DNA sequence: TGCGCCAGCAGCCGACCGTCCGGGACTAGCGGGGTCAAGGGGGAGACCCAGTACTTC.

This clone was recorded once. The gene calls are TRBV28 and TRBJ2-2; D not certain. V was clipped by 6 bases and J by 6 bases, with 14 bases between them. This CDR3 comprises 14 residues. CDR1 and CDR2 from the germline V gene are MDHEN and SYDVKM. CDR3 loop: CASSSLIAAGELFF. CDR3 nucleotide sequence: TGTGCCAGCAGCTCGCTAATCGCGGCCGGGGAGCTGTTTTTT.

This chain joins TRBV6-5 and TRBJ2-1; tentative D call: TRBD1 (6 bases). Germline V CDR1 and CDR2: MNHEY, SVGAGI. The CDR3 loop spans 15 amino acids. V lost 0 bases to trimming and J lost 2 bases, with 8 bases between them. CDR3 DNA sequence: TGTGCCAGCAGTTACTCGGGGGCCCCCTACAATGAGCAGTTCTTC. This encodes CASSYSGAPYNEQFF.

The chain has TRBV19 and TRBJ1-5; D perhaps matches TRBD1 (5 bases). Looked up from germline, CDR1 is LNHDA and CDR2 is SQIVND (reference sequence). CDR3 length: 15 amino acids. Deletions cut 0 bases from V and 7 bases from J, with 13 bases between. CDR3 DNA: TGTGCCAGTAGTATAGAGGCAGGGTTATACCAGCCCCAGCATTTT. Its translation: CASSIEAGLYQPQHF.

This sequence joins TRBV27 and TRBJ1-1; 7 positions agree with TRBD1. In germline, CDR1 is MNHEY, CDR2 SMNVEV (reference sequence). V dropped 7 bases and J dropped 4; count of bases not matched to a gene: 9. This CDR3 contains 14 residues. The CDR3 spells CASTPDRRGTEAFF. The CDR3 DNA reads as TGTGCCAGCACCCCGGACAGGAGGGGCACTGAAGCTTTCTTT.

V gene TRBV3-1 (or the pseudogene TRBV3-2) combines with J gene TRBJ2-1; D not resolved. Trimming cost V 4 bases and J 9 bases, with 10 bases left between them. Germline loops: CDR1 LGHDT, CDR2 YNNKEL (reference sequence). The CDR3 loop spans 12 amino acids. CDR3: CASSRTRTEQFF. The CDR3 region has the DNA TGTGCCAGCAGCCGCACTCGCACTGAGCAGTTCTTC.

The chain joins TRBV27 to TRBJ2-1; tentative D call: TRBD2 (6 bases). The germline V and J ends were trimmed by 2 bases and 8 bases, with 13 bases remaining between them. The germline CDR1 and CDR2 sequences are MNHEY and SMNVEV (reference sequence). CDR3 length equals 14 residues. The CDR3 nucleotides are TGTGCCAGCAGTTTACCGGGGACGGGGGATGAGCAGTTCTTC. Translation gives CASSLPGTGDEQFF.

The V call is TRBV10-2, the J call TRBJ2-1; possibly TRBD1 for D (6 bases). Germline V gene lookup returns CDR1 WSHSY and CDR2 SAAADI. The length of the CDR3 is 15 residues. V lost 2 bases, J lost 5 bases, and 13 bases lay in between. CDR3 residues: CASSEPRDTHNEQFF. CDR3 DNA: TGCGCCAGCAGTGAGCCTCGGGACACCCACAATGAGCAGTTCTTC.

A single count supports this clone. This chain links TRBV7-2 with TRBJ1-5; D may be TRBD1 (5 bases). The germline gives CDR1 SGHTA, CDR2 FQGNSA. CDR3 length equals 15 residues. Trimming left V 5 bases short and J 7 bases short, with 18 bases between. CDR3 protein: CASSPQAGLEQPQHF. The CDR3 coding sequence is TGTGCCAGCAGCCCCCAGGCGGGGCTCGAGCAGCCCCAGCATTTT.

This clone was found once. V and J are TRBV7-9 and TRBJ1-1; possible D gene TRBD1, 5 bases. V lost 5 bases to trimming and J lost 0 bases, with 10 bases between them. CDR3 length: 14 residues. Germline CDR1 reads SEHNR; CDR2 reads FQNEAQ (reference sequence). CDR3 coding DNA: TGTGCCAGCAGCCGCAGGGTCTTGAACACTGAAGCTTTCTTT. This sequence encodes CASSRRVLNTEAFF.

The chain couples TRBV5-1 to TRBJ2-3, with TRBD2 matching over 7 bases. J gave up 3 bases and V 4 bases, and 8 bases lay outside the gene matches. From germline, CDR1 is SGHRS and CDR2 YFSETQ. CDR3 size: 15 residues. The CDR3 sequence is CASSRLGAGTDTQYF. The DNA of the CDR3 is TGCGCCAGCAGCCGCCTCGGAGCGGGAACAGATACGCAGTATTTT.

The genes are TRBV6-1 and TRBJ1-2; D is possibly TRBD1 (5 bases). CDR3 size: 15 residues. From germline, CDR1 is MNHNS and CDR2 SASEGT. V was cut by 3 bases and J by 1 base, with 12 bases left in between. DNA for the CDR3: TGTGCCAGCAGTGACCCCGGCGGGGGTAACTATGGCTACACCTTC. Translated: CASSDPGGGNYGYTF.

J is TRBJ2-7 and V is TRBV11-1; 12 bases align to TRBD2. The length of the CDR3 is 15 residues. CDR1 is SGHAT and CDR2 is FQDESV in the germline V gene (reference sequence). Trimming took 6 bases from V and 2 from J; bases not matched to a gene: 5. For the CDR3, the DNA is TGTGCCAGCAGGCCCACTAGCGGGAGGACCTACGAGCAGTACTTC. Its protein is CASRPTSGRTYEQYF.

The V gene is TRBV2, the J gene TRBJ1-1; 9 nucleotides agree with TRBD1. Germline CDR1 is SNHLY and CDR2 is FYNNEI. This CDR3 is 14 amino acids long. Trimming removed 4 bases from V and 7 bases from J; junction bases left unmatched: 7. The CDR3 DNA reads TGTGCCAGCAGTGTACTACAGGGGGCAGGTGAAGCTTTCTTT. This gives the protein CASSVLQGAGEAFF.

This clone was counted once. This chain connects TRBV28 to TRBJ2-7, with D perhaps matching TRBD2 (5 bases). The CDR3 has 13 amino acids. Trimming stripped 4 bases from V and 2 bases from J, with 9 bases between. Per the germline V gene, CDR1 is MDHEN and CDR2 is SYDVKM. CDR3 loop: CASSSSGPYEQYF. Written as DNA, the CDR3 is TGTGCCAGCAGTTCAAGCGGACCCTACGAGCAGTACTTC.

The V and J genes are TRBV7-2 and TRBJ2-1, with 14 bases lining up with TRBD2. The V gene end was trimmed by 1 base and the J gene end by 10 bases; junction bases not matched to a gene: 6. The CDR3 is 16 amino acids. Germline CDR1 and CDR2: SGHTA and FQGNSA. CDR3 nucleotides: TGTGCCAGCAGCTTAGAGGGACTAGCGGGAGTTGGGGAGCAGTTCTTC. It encodes CASSLEGLAGVGEQFF.

This clone has only a few counts. The chain combines TRBV9 with TRBJ1-5, with 10 bases that match TRBD1. The germline CDR1 and CDR2 sequences are SGDLS and YYNGEE. Trimming at V came to 3 bases and at J to 9 bases, leaving 9 bases not matched to a gene. CDR3 length equals 15 residues. The CDR3 region is CASSASDRGPRPQHF. The CDR3 coding sequence is TGTGCCAGCAGCGCTAGCGACAGGGGGCCTCGGCCCCAGCATTTT.

This clone was counted only a few times. The chain uses TRBV5-5 and TRBJ1-1, with D maybe TRBD1 (5 bases). V was trimmed by 5 bases and J by 4 bases, leaving 15 bases between them. CDR3 length equals 14 residues. Germline V gene data show CDR1 as SGHKS and CDR2 as YYEKEE (reference sequence). The DNA for the CDR3 is TGTGCCAGCAGTCTCGGGGGAGGGGCCACTGAAGCTTTCTTT. Its translation: CASSLGGGATEAFF. Full variable domain (rest looked up from reference TRBV5-5 and TRBJ1-1): DAGVTQSPTHLIKTRGQQVTLRCSPISGHKSVSWYQQVLGQGPQFIFQYYEKEERGRGNFPDRFSARQFPNYSSELNVNALLLGDSALYLCASSLGGGATEAFFGQGTRLTVV.

This clone was seen a few times. The CDR3 loop is CASSLAPGLNTEAFF. DNA of the CDR3: TGCGCCAGCAGCTTGGCGCCGGGTCTGAACACTGAAGCTTTCTTT. The rearrangement links TRBV5-1 to TRBJ1-1, with D hard to call. This CDR3 spans 15 amino acids. Germline values: CDR1 SGHRS, CDR2 YFSETQ. V lost 0 bases and J lost 0, with 9 bases in between.

This sequence joins TRBV19 and TRBJ2-1; tentative D call: TRBD2 (6 bases). Germline V CDR1 and CDR2: LNHDA, SQIVND (reference sequence). V was clipped by 3 bases and J by 7 bases, with 16 bases between them. This CDR3 is built from 15 residues. The CDR3 protein is CASSMTAGIRNEQFF. The CDR3 DNA reads as TGTGCCAGTAGTATGACGGCGGGGATAAGGAATGAGCAGTTCTTC.

The chain employs TRBV5-4 and TRBJ2-7, with 9 bases identical to TRBD2. Germline V gene sequence: CDR1 SGHNT, CDR2 YYREEE (reference sequence). This CDR3 is 14 amino acids long. V lost 0 bases and J lost 6; bases outside the gene matches: 4. Here the CDR3 DNA reads TGTGCCAGCAGCTTGGGCCTAGCGGGAAGCGAGCAGTACTTC. Amino acids: CASSLGLAGSEQYF.

The chain has TRBV30 and TRBJ2-2, with TRBD2 matching 7 bases. The CDR3 loop spans 15 amino acids. Germline loops: CDR1 GTSNPN, CDR2 SVGIG (reference sequence). Germline trimming cut 0 bases from V and 2 bases from J; bases unmatched to any gene: 3. Here the CDR3 DNA reads TGTGCCTGGAGTGTACCGGGGGGAAACACCGGGGAGCTGTTTTTT. Translated, it gives CAWSVPGGNTGELFF.

This chain uses TRBV12-3 or TRBV12-4 with TRBJ1-5, with D uncertain. The CDR3 is 13 residues long. The germline V and J ends were trimmed by 2 bases and 7 bases, with 9 bases remaining between them. CDR3 bases: TGTGCCAGCAGTTTAAAGTTAGAACAGCCCCAGCATTTT. Translation: CASSLKLEQPQHF.

V usage is TRBV6-6 and J usage is TRBJ1-2; tentative D call: TRBD1 (5 bases). This CDR3 is built from 14 residues. Germline CDR1 is MNHNY and CDR2 is SVGAGI (reference sequence). V gave up 6 bases and J gave up 8 bases, with 19 bases separating them. CDR3 amino acids: CASRTSLGAVGYTF. CDR3 nucleotide sequence: TGTGCCAGCAGGACCTCCCTAGGGGCCGTGGGCTACACCTTC.

The chain recombines TRBV5-1 with TRBJ2-7; TRBD1 might be the D (6 bases). V lost 4 bases and J lost 1, with 18 bases in between. The germline V gene has CDR1 SGHRS and CDR2 YFSETQ. This CDR3 is 16 amino acids long. CDR3 DNA sequence: TGCGCCAGCAGCCTGACCTACGGGACAAATTCCTACGAGCAGTACTTC. It specifies CASSLTYGTNSYEQYF.